This TCR beta chain was identified during a study of T cell repertoires in cytomegalovirus infection. Across the whole study: CMV infection together with matching HLA type was indicated by public TCR beta signatures.

This clonotype was found a few times. Its antigen is currently unknown. General study results and limits: Accumulated public TCR beta family frequency recognized individuals carrying CMV together with the relevant HLA. Dominating the ex vivo response were HLA-C-restricted CMV-specific TCR beta clonotypes.

The V gene's germline CDR1 is SGHVS and CDR2 FNYEAQ. J lost 2 bases, V lost 5 bases, and 3 bases had no gene match. This CDR3 is built from 17 residues. TCRdb ran MiXCR on the reads and lists one entry per CDR3 protein. The sample carries 600,000 to 800,000 distinct CDR3 sequences, 20% to 30% recorded once. This rearrangement joins TRBV7-6 to TRBJ2-1; 16 nucleotides line up with TRBD2. This receptor was identified in a human donor in good health (CMV status not recorded). Some clones in this sample may be carry-over from other donors' samples. Sequenced material: CD8+ T cells from PBMCs. The CDR3 nucleotides read TGTGCCAGCAGCGAGGGACTAGCGGGGGGGCCCTACAATGAGCAGTTCTTC. It yields the protein CASSEGLAGGPYNEQFF.